This record looks at one T cell receptor (beta chain) sequence and its context. Its recognized antigen is unknown. Within one base of it there is no much larger clone, and no base qualities were kept. These data originate in a study of blood T cell repertoires in COVID-19 (dated by TCRdb to 2020 to 2022). With regard to the full study: Samples covering the acute and convalescent phases of COVID-19 were provided by collaborators in the United States, Italy and Spain. The prospective study material was composed of cDNA or gDNA derived from T cells, B-cell-depleted T cells, or PBMCs. Where available, HLA class I and class II types were obtained from metadata supplied by the sample provider rather than from assay-based typing. A de-identified subject ID, COVID-19 status, age in years and sex were almost always included in the sample metadata. The samples were drawn from two sources: the first 160 participants of the ongoing ImmuneRACE study, and approximately 1,300 subjects contributed by 6 global collaborators. Subjects who had been exposed to COVID-19, were actively infected with it, or had recovered from it provided the deeply sampled blood TCRbeta repertoires that made up the dataset. The repertoires were released in a freely available public database meant as a resource for research on the immune response to SARS-CoV-2.

The immunoSEQ Assay, a bias-controlled multiplex PCR, was used to amplify TCRbeta CDR3 regions from genomic DNA. The authors' analysis ran thus. Nucleated cell counts per sample were estimated from amplification of reference gene primers within the assay. To quantify the absolute abundance of each unique TCRbeta CDR3 rearrangement, sequence reads were collapsed and filtered. For each sample, productive Simpson clonality was calculated as the square root of Simpson's diversity index over productive rearrangements. TCRdb took this table from immuneACCESS and kept in-frame rearrangements with V and J called. Such tables lack part of the clones; where checked against another copy, unresolved V genes explain under half of the gap, and the rest is unexplained. V, J and clone size are taken as reported in that table, and D and trimming were inferred from the DNA itself. The sample yields about 200,000 clones; 70% to 85% were counted once. The ten largest clonotypes hold 15% of the sample.

From V the trimming removes 4 bases and from J it removes 2 bases, while the gene matches leave 10 bases of the junction unaccounted for. According to the germline V gene, CDR1 reads MNHNS and CDR2 reads SASEGT. The CDR3, from cysteine to phenylalanine, totals 16 residues. Only the CDR3 portion is preserved as DNA: 48 bases, with reading frame beginning at the first base. Participants in the prospective study were enrolled through a virtual design, were aged roughly 18 to 90 years, and lived in 24 United States geographic areas. To assign participants to cohorts, the prospective study relied on clinical history that participants themselves reported in a screening survey and a study questionnaire. Recovered participants in ImmuneRACE Cohort 3 were defined by two consecutive negative NP/OP PCR tests, clearance by a healthcare professional, or resolution of symptoms. Each participant in the prospective study had whole blood, serum and a nasopharyngeal or oropharyngeal swab collected by mobile phlebotomists. Prospective study participants could optionally give additional blood draws and questionnaires over an approximately 2-month period. Prospective study blood samples were shipped either frozen or at room temperature before DNA extraction.

What the work shows at the level of the full study, not this receptor alone: Clinical and demographic metadata were provided uncurated, with the amount varying by source and participant.

Here the chain combines TRBV6-1 and TRBJ2-7, and 8 bases in between align with TRBD1. Sequenced input: PBMCs or T cells enriched from blood (not recorded which). This TCR was sampled from a middle-aged man who had recovered from COVID-19. The nucleotides read TGTGCCAGCAGTGGAAACCGGGACAGGAAGCCCTACGAGCAGTACTTC. The encoded protein is CASSGNRDRKPYEQYF.